Listed below are T cell receptor beta chains from one sample, sequenced in a study of blood T cell repertoires in COVID-19. Assay: immunoSEQ multiplex PCR; the TCRdb copy retains only in-frame clones and omits some. The sample holds 110,000 or so clones, about 88% seen once. Sequencing was performed on peripheral blood. These receptors originate from an older woman who had recovered from COVID-19. CDR3s include the opening cysteine and the closing phenylalanine or tryptophan. Each record gives: clone size, D gene, J gene, V gene, CDR3 DNA, CDR3 protein. The D gene is left open where the match is weak. Clone size is shown for a subset of rows, as once, few, many or a class of expanded clone.

>.|.|TRBJ2-2|TRBV3-1/TRBV3-2
TGTGCCAGCAGCCAATTCTTCCTCGGCAGGGCGAACACCGGGGAGCTGTTTTTT
CASSQFFLGRANTGELFF
>.|.|TRBJ2-1|TRBV6-6
TGTGCCAGCACCTACACGGGGGTTGGCTCCTACAATGAGCAGTTCTTC
CASTYTGVGSYNEQFF
>.|.|TRBJ2-5|TRBV7-2
TGTGCCAGCAGCACTCAGGCTTTCAAGGGGCAAGAGACCCAGTACTTC
CASSTQAFKGQETQYF
>.|TRBD1|TRBJ2-3|TRBV7-3
TGTGCCAGCAGCTTATTAGGGGGCGCCCCCACAGATACGCAGTATTTT
CASSLLGGAPTDTQYF
>once|TRBD2|TRBJ2-2|TRBV30
TGTGCCTGGAGTGGACGGACTAGCGGGAGGGCCTCAGGGGAGCTGTTTTTT
CAWSGRTSGRASGELFF
>.|TRBD2|TRBJ2-3|TRBV6-1
TGTGCCAGCAGTGAAGCGGTAGCGGGGGGGATAGGAGATACGCAGTATTTT
CASSEAVAGGIGDTQYF
>.|TRBD1|TRBJ2-1|TRBV29-1
TGCAGCGGCCCGGGACAGGGGGCTGGGAATGAGCAGTTCTTC
CSGPGQGAGNEQFF
>.|.|TRBJ2-2|TRBV5-1
TGCGCCAGCAGCTTTACTAGCCAATCGCGTGGGATCACCGGGGAGCTGTTTTTT
CASSFTSQSRGITGELFF
>.|TRBD1|TRBJ2-3|TRBV5-1
TGCGCCAGCAGCAGGGGGACAGGGATTTCCGCAGATACGCAGTATTTT
CASSRGTGISADTQYF
>.|.|TRBJ1-5|TRBV28
TGTGCCAGCAGTTTATTTCAGGGGAGCAGTAGCAATCAGCCCCAGCATTTT
CASSLFQGSSSNQPQHF
>.|.|TRBJ2-7|TRBV12-3/TRBV12-4
TGTGCCAGCAGTTCCCTCTACGAGCAGTACTTC
CASSSLYEQYF
>.|TRBD1|TRBJ2-2|TRBV7-3
TGTGCCAGCAGCGCCCCGGGACAGGGGCCCGGGGAGCTGTTTTTT
CASSAPGQGPGELFF
>.|.|TRBJ2-3|TRBV7-9
TGTGCCAGCAGCTCACTAGGAGATACGCAGTATTTT
CASSSLGDTQYF
>.|.|TRBJ2-3|TRBV4-3
TGCGCCAGCAGCCAAGATGTCAGACACAGTGATACGCAGTATTTT
CASSQDVRHSDTQYF